This entry lists 19 T cell receptor beta chains sequenced from one sample in a study of T cells in women clearing cervical HPV infection. Produced via immunoSEQ multiplex PCR; TCRdb's table is partial and in-frame only. The clone table shows about 33,000 clones, with the ten largest holding 7.8%. Sequencing used blood buffy coat. These receptors were collected from a woman aged 18 to 75 with a cervical HPV16 infection that either progressed to CIN3+ or cleared (not recorded which).

On this clone itself: The read terminates 3 residues ahead of where the CDR3 ends, so the germline J gene completes it. The chain employs TRBV5-4 and TRBJ2-6; possible D gene TRBD2, 6 bases. Germline CDR1 is SGHNT and CDR2 is YYREEE (reference sequence). V was cut by 7 bases and J by 0 bases, with 14 bases left in between. This CDR3 region has 16 residues. CDR3 in amino acids: CASEGTLISGANVLTF. The DNA read from the CDR3 is TGTGCCAGCGAGGGGACTCTCATCTCTGGGGCCAACGTC.

CDR3 protein: CASSLAGDGELFF. The part of the CDR3 DNA that was read is TGTGCCAGCAGCTTAGCCGGGGACGGGGAG. This chain joins TRBV7-6 and TRBJ2-2, with D possibly matching TRBD2 (5 bases). The sequenced fragment ends 3 residues before the CDR3 boundary, so the rest is inferred from the germline J gene. CDR1 is SGHVS, CDR2 FNYEAQ, per germline. This CDR3 spans 13 amino acids. V dropped 0 bases and J dropped 7 bases, with 6 bases sitting between them.

CDR3 amino acids: CASSERTQVNSPLHF. CDR3 bases read: TGTGCCAGCAGTGAACGGACTCAAGTAAATTCACCC. J is TRBJ1-6 and V is TRBV2; D remains ambiguous. The read comes to an end 3 residues before the CDR3 does, leaving the germline J gene to fill in the end. Looked up from germline, CDR1 is SNHLY and CDR2 is FYNNEI. The CDR3 runs 15 residues. Trimming cost V 2 bases and J 7 bases, with 12 bases left between them.

With regard to this clone: The observed sequence ends 3 residues before the CDR3 terminus, with the missing tail filled in from the germline J gene. This rearrangement joins TRBV10-3 to TRBJ2-5; 11 bases are shared with TRBD2. The CDR3 totals 14 residues. Germline CDR1 reads ENHRY; CDR2 reads SYGVKD. J gave up 5 bases and V 3 bases, and 2 bases lay outside the gene matches. The CDR3 DNA, read in part, is TGTGCCATCAGTGAACTAGCGGGAGTGGAGACC. Its translation: CAISELAGVET. The full CDR3 reads CAISELAGVETQYF.

The CDR3 reads CASSLRVPYNEQFF. The sequenced part of the CDR3 DNA is TGTGCCAGCAGCCTCAGGGTCCCCTACAATGAG. The chain employs TRBV7-3 and TRBJ2-1, with D possibly TRBD1 on 5 matching bases. The read halts 3 residues ahead of the CDR3 end, with the missing end drawn from the germline J gene. Per the germline V gene, CDR1 is SGHTA and CDR2 is FQGTGA. The length of the CDR3 is 14 residues. V lost 5 bases and J 2 bases, leaving 10 bases between the germline ends. Complete variable domain (other parts from reference TRBV7-3 and TRBJ2-1): GAGVSQTPSNKVTEKGKYVELRCDPISGHTALYWYRQSLGQGPEFLIYFQGTGAADDSGLPNDRFFAVRPEGSVSTLKIQRTERGDSAVYLCASSLRVPYNEQFFGPGTRLTVL.

The CDR3 reads CASSIGGLETYEQYF. The DNA read from the CDR3 is TGTGCCAGTAGTATAGGGGGACTAGAGACCTACGAG. This rearrangement joins TRBV19 to TRBJ2-7, with 8 positions matching TRBD2. The read terminates 3 residues ahead of where the CDR3 ends, so the germline J gene completes it. With V trimmed by 1 base and J by 2 bases, 4 bases remained unmatched. Germline-derived CDR1 and CDR2 are LNHDA and SQIVND (reference sequence). The CDR3 contains 15 residues.

A word on this clone: The sequence runs out 3 residues before the end of the CDR3; the remainder is reconstructed from the germline J gene. V and J are TRBV2 and TRBJ1-5; 8 bases match TRBD1. Germline V gene sequence: CDR1 SNHLY, CDR2 FYNNEI. Trimming took 6 bases from V and 4 from J; bases not matched to a gene: 8. This CDR3 comprises 15 residues. The CDR3 bases that were read are TGTGCCAGCAGCCAGACAGGGGTGGGGAATCAGCCC. Encoded protein: CASSQTGVGNQP. In full, the CDR3 reads CASSQTGVGNQPQHF. Supplemented by reference TRBV2 and TRBJ1-5, the full variable domain reads EPEVTQTPSHQVTQMGQEVILRCVPISNHLYFYWYRQILGQKVEFLVSFYNNEISEKSEIFDDQFSVERPDGSNFTLKIRSTKLEDSAMYFCASSQTGVGNQPQHFGDGTRLSIL.

For this clone: The read stops 3 residues short of the end of the CDR3; the missing end is completed from the germline J gene. The gene calls are TRBV20-1 and TRBJ2-1; 9 bases map to TRBD1. V trimming: 0 bases; J trimming: 1 base; junction bases outside the gene matches: 7. Germline CDR1 and CDR2: DFQATT and SNEGSKA (reference sequence). CDR3 length: 17 amino acids. Incomplete CDR3 DNA: TGCAGTGCTAGAGATGACAGGGGGGGCCGGTCCTACAATGAG. It specifies CSARDDRGGRSYNE. The entire CDR3 sequence reads CSARDDRGGRSYNEQFF.

CDR3 DNA, as far as it was read: TGTGCCAGCAGTTCCGAGTTGGGGCTGGCCCCAGATACG. Translated, it gives CASSSELGLAPDT. The CDR3 as a whole reads CASSSELGLAPDTQYF. The chain employs TRBV12-3 or TRBV12-4 and TRBJ2-3; tentatively, D is TRBD1 (5 bases). Read coverage stops 3 residues before the CDR3 terminus; the germline J gene supplies the remainder. Trimming removed 4 bases at V and 4 bases at J, with 18 bases between. The CDR3 length is 16 residues.

Concerning this clone itself: The read ends 3 residues before the CDR3 terminus; that terminus is restored from the germline J gene. The V and J genes are TRBV2 and TRBJ2-1; 10 nucleotides agree with TRBD2. Germline V gene lookup returns CDR1 SNHLY and CDR2 FYNNEI. The CDR3 runs 19 residues. Germline trimming cut 6 bases from V and 0 bases from J; bases unmatched to any gene: 14. CDR3 region: CASRNRTSGFHISYNEQFF. CDR3 DNA (partial): TGTGCCAGCAGGAATAGGACTAGCGGTTTTCACATCTCCTACAATGAG.

Of note for this clone: The sequenced fragment ends 3 residues before the CDR3 boundary, so the rest is inferred from the germline J gene. The chain has TRBV14 and TRBJ2-2; TRBD1 matches at 9 bases. V trimming: 2 bases; J trimming: 5 bases; junction bases outside the gene matches: 3. The CDR3 is made up of 15 amino acids. The germline CDR1 and CDR2 sequences are SGHDN and FVKESK. The CDR3 here is CASSQQTGGTGELFF. The CDR3 DNA, read in part, is TGTGCCAGCAGCCAACAGACAGGGGGTACCGGGGAG. Drawing the rest from reference TRBV14 and TRBJ2-2, the complete variable domain is EAGVTQFPSHSVIEKGQTVTLRCDPISGHDNLYWYRRVMGKEIKFLLHFVKESKQDESGMPNNRFLAERTGGTYSTLKVQPAELEDSGVYFCASSQQTGGTGELFFGEGSRLTVL.

As to this clone: Read data end 3 residues before the CDR3 end; the end is taken from the germline J gene. The chain uses TRBV2 and TRBJ1-4; 7 nucleotides match TRBD1. This CDR3 is built from 15 residues. From germline, CDR1 is SNHLY and CDR2 FYNNEI. V dropped 7 bases and J dropped 3; count of bases not matched to a gene: 8. CDR3 loop: CASKTQGQSNEKLFF. The sequenced CDR3 bases are TGTGCCAGCAAGACGCAGGGACAGTCTAATGAAAAA.

Concerning this clone itself: The read finishes 3 residues shy of the CDR3 end, and the germline J gene is used to complete it. This chain connects TRBV5-1 to TRBJ2-3, with D perhaps TRBD2 (6 bases). Germline lookup yields CDR1 SGHRS and CDR2 YFSETQ. The CDR3 has 14 residues. V shed 5 bases and J shed 3 bases, with 13 bases lying between them. This CDR3 reads CASRDQGGTDTQYF. The part of the CDR3 DNA that was read is TGCGCCAGCAGGGACCAGGGAGGTACAGATACG.

Worth noting for this clone: The CDR3 extends 3 residues past the end of the read, so its final part is completed from the germline J gene. The V gene is TRBV30, the J gene TRBJ2-2, with TRBD2 identical over 8 bases. CDR1 and CDR2 from the germline V gene are GTSNPN and SVGIG (reference sequence). The CDR3 loop spans 14 amino acids. V lost 2 bases to trimming and J lost 8 bases; unmatched junction nucleotides: 7. CDR3 in amino acids: CAWSHGSGTGELFF. The sequenced part of the CDR3 DNA is TGTGCCTGGAGTCATGGTAGCGGGACGGGGGAG.

Comments on this clone: The DNA ends 3 residues before the CDR3 does, and the rest of the CDR3 is filled in from the germline J gene. The rearrangement joins TRBV6-2 or TRBV6-3 to TRBJ1-5; TRBD1 matches 9 bases. Germline CDR1 and CDR2: MNHEY and SVGEGT. There are 14 residues in the CDR3. V lost 6 bases to trimming and J lost 5 bases; unmatched junction nucleotides: 5. This chain's CDR3 is CASSRTGVYQPQHF. CDR3 DNA (partial): TGTGCCAGCAGCCGGACAGGGGTCTATCAGCCC.

Of note for this clone: The read comes to an end 3 residues before the CDR3 does, leaving the germline J gene to fill in the end. This chain uses TRBV29-1 with TRBJ2-3, with a weak D call TRBD2 (5 bases). Trimming took 7 bases from V and 2 from J, leaving 19 bases between them. This CDR3 is built from 15 residues. Germline CDR1 SQVTM, CDR2 ANQGSEA. CDR3 DNA, as far as it was read: TGCAGCGCTTCCTCGCGGGTAATCGTCACAGATACG. Translation gives CSASSRVIVTDT. The full CDR3 is CSASSRVIVTDTQYF.

In regard to this clone: With the read ending 3 residues before the CDR3 end, the germline J gene is used to fill in that end. This chain joins TRBV19 and TRBJ2-7; 7 nucleotides align to TRBD1. The germline V gene encodes CDR1 LNHDA and CDR2 SQIVND (reference sequence). This CDR3 spans 15 amino acids. Trimming took 3 bases from V and 5 from J; bases not matched to a gene: 10. The CDR3 is CASSMAQGIFHEQYF. Incomplete CDR3 DNA: TGTGCCAGTAGTATGGCACAGGGGATATTCCACGAG.

Concerning this clone: A junction boundary mismatches the germline segment, possibly from a read error. The sequenced fragment ends 3 residues before the CDR3 boundary, so the rest is inferred from the germline J gene. The genes are TRBV7-3 and TRBJ2-3; tentative D call: TRBD1 (5 bases). The germline V gene has CDR1 SGHTA and CDR2 FQGTGA. This CDR3 region has 14 residues. CDR3 DNA, as far as it was read: TGTGCCAGCAGCTTACGAACAGGCACAGATGCG. Protein sequence: CASSLRTGTDA. The full CDR3 reads CASSLRTGTDAQYF.

As for this clone: Read data end 3 residues before the CDR3 end; the end is taken from the germline J gene. The chain is built from TRBV2 and TRBJ2-3, with TRBD2 identical over 10 bases. V lost 5 bases, J lost 1 base, and 6 bases stayed unmatched. CDR3 length: 16 amino acids. Germline loops: CDR1 SNHLY, CDR2 FYNNEI. The CDR3 DNA, read in part, is TGTGCCAGCAGTCGCAGGAGCGGGGGGGGCACAGATACG. This sequence encodes CASSRRSGGGTDT. The whole CDR3 protein reads CASSRRSGGGTDTQYF.